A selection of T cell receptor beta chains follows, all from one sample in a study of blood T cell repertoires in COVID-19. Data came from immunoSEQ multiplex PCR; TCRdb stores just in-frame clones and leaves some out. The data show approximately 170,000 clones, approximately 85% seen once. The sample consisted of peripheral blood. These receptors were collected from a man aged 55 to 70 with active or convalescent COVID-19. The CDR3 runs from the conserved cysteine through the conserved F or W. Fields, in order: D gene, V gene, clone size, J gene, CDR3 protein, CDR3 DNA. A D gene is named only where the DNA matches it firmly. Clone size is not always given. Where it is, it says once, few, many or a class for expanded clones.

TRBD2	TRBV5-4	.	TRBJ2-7	CASSVGTSLEQYF	TGTGCCAGCAGCGTGGGGACTAGCTTAGAGCAGTACTTC
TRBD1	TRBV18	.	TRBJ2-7	CASSPGLVGTGGGEQYF	TGTGCCAGCTCCCCTGGGCTCGTAGGGACAGGAGGTGGCGAGCAGTACTTC
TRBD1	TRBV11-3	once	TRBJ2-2	CASSLAGTGPNTGELFF	TGTGCCAGCAGCTTAGCCGGGACAGGACCGAACACCGGGGAGCTGTTTTTT
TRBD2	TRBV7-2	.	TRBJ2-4	CASSLVGTSGGAQNIQYF	TGTGCCAGCAGCTTAGTTGGTACTAGCGGGGGGGCCCAAAACATTCAGTACTTC
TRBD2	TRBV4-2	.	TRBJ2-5	CASSQGPPGLAGGFETQYF	TGTGCCAGCAGCCAGGGCCCCCCCGGACTAGCGGGGGGATTCGAGACCCAGTACTTC
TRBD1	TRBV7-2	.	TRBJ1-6	CASSYGQGGSPLHF	TGTGCCAGCAGCTATGGACAGGGCGGATCACCCCTCCACTTT
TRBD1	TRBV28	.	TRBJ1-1	CASSQPLGQGASTEAFF	TGTGCCAGCAGCCAACCCTTAGGACAGGGGGCGAGTACTGAAGCTTTCTTT
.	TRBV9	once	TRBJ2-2	CASSVGASTGELFF	TGTGCCAGCAGCGTAGGAGCGTCCACCGGGGAGCTGTTTTTT
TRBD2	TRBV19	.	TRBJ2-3	CASSIGLAGKRTDTQYF	TGTGCCAGTAGTATCGGACTAGCGGGGAAGCGCACAGATACGCAGTATTTT
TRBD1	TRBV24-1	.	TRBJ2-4	CATSDGQGETKNIQYF	TGTGCCACCAGTGACGGACAGGGGGAGACCAAAAACATTCAGTACTTC
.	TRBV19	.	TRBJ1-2	CASLGPKGGYGYTF	TGTGCCAGTCTTGGACCCAAAGGGGGCTATGGCTACACCTTC
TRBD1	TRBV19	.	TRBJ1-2	CASSTRTGADGYTF	TGTGCCAGTAGTACGAGGACAGGGGCGGATGGCTACACCTTC
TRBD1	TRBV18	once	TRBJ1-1	CASSPNPTGQGMNTEAFF	TGTGCCAGCTCACCAAATCCAACTGGACAGGGGATGAACACTGAAGCTTTCTTT
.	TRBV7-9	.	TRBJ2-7	CASSLHGLYEQYF	TGTGCCAGCAGCCTCCATGGCTTGTACGAGCAGTACTTC
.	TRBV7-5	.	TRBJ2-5	CARSLSGRYQETQYF	TGTGCCAGAAGCTTAAGCGGGCGGTACCAAGAGACCCAGTACTTC
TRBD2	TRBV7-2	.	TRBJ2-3	CASSWPNGLAGDTQYF	TGTGCCAGCAGCTGGCCCAACGGACTAGCGGGAGATACGCAGTATTTT
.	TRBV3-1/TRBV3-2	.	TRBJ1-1	CASSQAEGTGSKAFF	TGTGCCAGCAGCCAAGCTGAGGGGACTGGATCGAAAGCTTTCTTT
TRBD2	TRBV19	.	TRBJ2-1	CASSISPTSGSWGNEQFF	TGTGCCAGTAGTATAAGCCCGACTAGCGGGAGTTGGGGCAATGAGCAGTTCTTC
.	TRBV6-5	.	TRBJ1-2	CASSPNQSNYGYTF	TGTGCCAGCAGCCCAAATCAATCTAACTATGGCTACACCTTC
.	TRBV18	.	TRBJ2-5	CASSTSSGASKTQYF	TGTGCCAGCTCAACCTCATCAGGGGCGAGCAAGACCCAGTACTTC
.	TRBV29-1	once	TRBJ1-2	CSAATGNYGYTF	TGCAGCGCCGCGACAGGCAACTATGGCTACACCTTC
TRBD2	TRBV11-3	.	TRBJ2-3	CASSPGTSGKGDTQYF	TGTGCCAGCAGCCCGGGGACTAGCGGGAAGGGAGATACGCAGTATTTT
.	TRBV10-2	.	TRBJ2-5	CASSDIQETQYF	TGCGCCAGCAGCGACATACAAGAGACCCAGTACTTC
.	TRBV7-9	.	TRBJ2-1	CASTLGRMEGNEQFF	TGTGCCAGCACCCTGGGACGGATGGAGGGGAATGAGCAGTTCTTC
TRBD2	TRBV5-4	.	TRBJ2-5	CASSLRTSGTETQYF	TGTGCCAGCAGCTTGCGAACTAGCGGTACGGAGACCCAGTACTTC
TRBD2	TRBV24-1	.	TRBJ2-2	CATSGRGGDTGELFF	TGTGCCACCAGTGGACGGGGGGGCGACACCGGGGAGCTGTTTTTT
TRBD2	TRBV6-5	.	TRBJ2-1	CASSSRETSGRAGQFF	TGTGCCAGCAGTTCACGGGAGACTAGCGGGAGGGCGGGGCAGTTCTTC
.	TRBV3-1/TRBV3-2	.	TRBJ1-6	CASSQAAARNSPLHF	TGTGCCAGCAGCCAAGCTGCAGCGAGGAATTCACCCCTCCACTTT
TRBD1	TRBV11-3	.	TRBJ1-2	CASRGRDRGLWYGYTF	TGTGCCAGCAGGGGCCGGGACAGGGGGCTTTGGTATGGCTACACCTTC
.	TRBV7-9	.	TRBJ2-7	CASSSAREQYF	TGTGCCAGCAGCTCGGCCAGGGAACAGTACTTC
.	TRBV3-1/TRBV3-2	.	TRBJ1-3	CASSQQGGRSGNTIYF	TGTGCCAGCAGCCAACAGGGTGGGCGATCTGGAAACACCATATATTTT
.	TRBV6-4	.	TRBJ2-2	CASSDRGMGTGELFF	TGTGCCAGCAGTGATCGGGGGATGGGCACCGGGGAGCTGTTTTTT
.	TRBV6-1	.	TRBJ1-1	CASSDGGQFMNTEAFF	TGTGCCAGCAGTGATGGGGGACAATTCATGAACACTGAAGCTTTCTTT
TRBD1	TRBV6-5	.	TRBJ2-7	CASSAEGQGGSEQYF	TGTGCCAGCAGCGCGGAGGGACAGGGCGGGAGCGAGCAGTACTTC
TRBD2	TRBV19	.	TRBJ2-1	CASSMALAGGANEQFF	TGTGCCAGTAGTATGGCACTAGCGGGGGGGGCCAATGAGCAGTTCTTC
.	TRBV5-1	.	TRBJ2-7	CASSLASYSTNEQYF	TGCGCCAGCAGCTTGGCCTCGTACAGCACCAACGAGCAGTACTTC
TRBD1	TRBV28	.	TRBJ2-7	CASSRGTGLGEQYF	TGTGCCAGCAGCAGAGGGACAGGGTTGGGCGAGCAGTACTTC
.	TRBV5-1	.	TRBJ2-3	CASSLASGADTQYF	TGCGCCAGCAGCTTGGCCTCCGGTGCAGATACGCAGTATTTT
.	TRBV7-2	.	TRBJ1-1	CASSFPPGMNTEAFF	TGTGCCAGCAGCTTCCCGCCGGGTATGAACACTGAAGCTTTCTTT
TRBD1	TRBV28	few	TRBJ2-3	CASNPGQGPDTQYF	TGTGCCAGCAATCCGGGACAGGGGCCCGATACGCAGTATTTT
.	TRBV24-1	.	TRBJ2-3	CATSGTNPTDTQYF	TGTGCCACCAGTGGGACAAACCCCACAGATACGCAGTATTTT
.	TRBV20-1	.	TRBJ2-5	CSAGTPGTQYF	TGCAGTGCGGGGACTCCGGGGACCCAGTACTTC
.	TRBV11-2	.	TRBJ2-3	CASSLDQSSADTQYF	TGTGCCAGCAGCTTAGATCAGTCTAGCGCAGATACGCAGTATTTT
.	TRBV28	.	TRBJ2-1	CASSLILNEQFF	TGTGCCAGCAGTTTAATATTAAATGAGCAGTTCTTC
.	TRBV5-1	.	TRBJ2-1	CASRVVGATYNEQFF	TGCGCCAGCAGGGTTGTGGGGGCAACCTACAATGAGCAGTTCTTC
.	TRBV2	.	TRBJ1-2	CASQTPNYGYTF	TGTGCCAGCCAGACACCTAACTATGGCTACACCTTC
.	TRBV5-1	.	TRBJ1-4	CASSPRTALGEKLFF	TGCGCCAGCAGCCCCCGGACAGCCTTAGGGGAAAAACTGTTTTTT
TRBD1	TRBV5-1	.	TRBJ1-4	CASSLRQGDEKLFF	TGCGCCAGCAGCTTACGACAGGGGGATGAAAAACTGTTTTTT
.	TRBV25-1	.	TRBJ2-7	CASSGRDTLSYEQYF	TGTGCCAGCAGTGGCCGGGACACCCTCAGCTACGAGCAGTACTTC
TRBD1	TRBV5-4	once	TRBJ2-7	CASSLGQGDEQYF	TGTGCCAGCAGCTTGGGGCAGGGGGACGAGCAGTACTTC
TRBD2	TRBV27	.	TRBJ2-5	CASSSPLAGRKTQYF	TGTGCCAGCAGTTCCCCTTTAGCGGGAAGGAAGACCCAGTACTTC
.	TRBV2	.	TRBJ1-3	CASSTGLSGNTIYF	TGTGCCAGCAGTACAGGGCTCTCTGGAAACACCATATATTTT
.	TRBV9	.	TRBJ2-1	CASSPRLDEQFF	TGTGCCAGCAGCCCGCGATTGGATGAGCAGTTCTTC
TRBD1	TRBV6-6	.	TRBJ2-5	CASSYRQGILETQYF	TGTGCCAGCAGTTATCGACAGGGGATCTTGGAGACCCAGTACTTC
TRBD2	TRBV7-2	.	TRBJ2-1	CASSRRTSDNEQFF	TGTGCCAGCAGCAGGCGGACTAGTGACAATGAGCAGTTCTTC
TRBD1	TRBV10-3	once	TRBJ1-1	CAISEGQGFTEAFF	TGTGCCATCAGTGAGGGACAGGGGTTCACTGAAGCTTTCTTT